This T cell receptor (beta chain) derives from a study of metastatic and nonmetastatic thyroid tumors. Overall study: Repertoires of blood and of tissue (tumor or nodule) from malignant and benign thyroid patients were compared. The study's findings and limits: Compared with benign nodules, malignant thyroid tumors were reported to have significantly higher TCR beta diversity in both blood and tumor.

This clone was recorded many times. What it binds is not known. Original handling: Using the CDR3 differences seen across clinicopathological groups, the authors built a distant-metastasis classifier for papillary thyroid cancer, which was meant to discriminate distant-metastatic patients. TCRdb used MiXCR to call clones anew from the PCR reads. TCRdb, not the original authors, processed these V and J calls. The sample holds about 40,000 clones, about a sixth seen once. No patient had received any treatment before thyroid surgery. CDR1 SGHNT and CDR2 YYREEE come from the germline V gene (reference sequence). The CDR3 totals 15 residues. Trimming removed 2 bases from V and 4 bases from J, with 14 bases in between.

Input material: blood. The chain combines TRBV5-4 with TRBJ2-3; D may correspond to TRBD1 or TRBD2 (5 bases each). The sequence was collected from a female donor with papillary thyroid cancer or a benign thyroid nodule (not recorded which). Some clones in this sample may be carry-over from other donors' samples. In DNA, the CDR3 is TGTGCCAGCAGCTTCTCTGGGACCGGGGCAGATACGCAGTATTTT. Its protein product is CASSFSGTGADTQYF.